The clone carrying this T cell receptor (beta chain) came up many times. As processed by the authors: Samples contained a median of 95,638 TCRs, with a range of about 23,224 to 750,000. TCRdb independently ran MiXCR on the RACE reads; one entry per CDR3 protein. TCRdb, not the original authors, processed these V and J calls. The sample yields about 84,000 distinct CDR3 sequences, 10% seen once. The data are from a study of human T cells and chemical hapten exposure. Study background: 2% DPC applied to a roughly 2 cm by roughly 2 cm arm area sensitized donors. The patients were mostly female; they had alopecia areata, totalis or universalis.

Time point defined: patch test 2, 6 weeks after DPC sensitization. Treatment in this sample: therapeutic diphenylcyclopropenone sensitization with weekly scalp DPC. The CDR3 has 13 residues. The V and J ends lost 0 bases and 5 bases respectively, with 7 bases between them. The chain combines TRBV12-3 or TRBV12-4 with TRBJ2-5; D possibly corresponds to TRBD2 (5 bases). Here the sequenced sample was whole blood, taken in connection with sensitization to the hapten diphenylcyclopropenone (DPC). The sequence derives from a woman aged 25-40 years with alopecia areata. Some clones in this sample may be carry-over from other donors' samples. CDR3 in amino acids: CASSLAGVETQYF. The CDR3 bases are TGTGCCAGCAGTTTAGCGGGAGTGGAGACCCAGTACTTC.